Following are 23 T cell receptor beta chains from one sample sequenced in a study of T cell changes during pregnancy in multiple sclerosis. Libraries were prepared by immunoSEQ multiplex PCR; TCRdb keeps only in-frame clonotypes and omits some of them. This table has about 80,000 clones, about 91% appearing once. Source: peripheral blood, taken before pregnancy. The receptors shown here come from a female donor with multiple sclerosis, enrolled in a pregnancy study.

V usage is TRBV7-9 and J usage is TRBJ1-4; TRBD1 might be the D (5 bases). Germline CDR1 reads SEHNR; CDR2 reads FQNEAQ (reference sequence). The CDR3 has 15 residues. The germline V and J ends were trimmed by 4 bases and 7 bases, with 16 bases remaining between them. The chain's CDR3 is CASSSWGGSGEKLFF. The CDR3 nucleotides read TGTGCCAGCAGCTCCTGGGGGGGATCCGGTGAAAAACTGTTTTTT.

This rearrangement joins TRBV7-2 to TRBJ1-4; a possible D gene is TRBD1 (6 bases). The CDR3 runs to 12 residues. CDR1 and CDR2 from the germline V gene are SGHTA and FQGNSA. V lost 3 bases to trimming and J lost 7 bases, with 6 bases between them. The CDR3 is CASSFRGEKLFF. The CDR3 nucleotides are TGTGCCAGCAGCTTCAGGGGTGAAAAACTGTTTTTT.

The chain combines TRBV5-4 with TRBJ2-1; D is unclear. Germline assignment: CDR1 SGHNT and CDR2 YYREEE (reference sequence). CDR3 size: 12 residues. Trimming shortened V by 0 bases and J by 15 bases, and 13 bases separated the two germline ends. CDR3: CASSLAGIPGFF. The CDR3, as DNA: TGTGCCAGCAGCTTGGCCGGCATCCCAGGGTTCTTC.

The chain combines TRBV28 with TRBJ1-1, with 7 bases identical to TRBD1. V shed 3 bases, J shed 8 bases, and the junction held 9 bases outside the gene matches. Germline assignment: CDR1 MDHEN and CDR2 SYDVKM. This CDR3 has 14 residues. The CDR3 reads CASSFLSGTAEAFF. In DNA form, the CDR3 reads TGTGCCAGCAGTTTCCTAAGTGGGACAGCCGAAGCTTTCTTT.

The sample holds one count of this clone. V gene TRBV27 combines with J gene TRBJ2-4; D may be TRBD2 (6 bases). Germline loops: CDR1 MNHEY, CDR2 SMNVEV (reference sequence). V shed 6 bases and J shed 9 bases, with 15 bases lying between them. This CDR3 contains 13 residues. This CDR3 reads CASRPGLGAIQYF. The CDR3 bases are TGTGCCAGCAGACCGGGACTCGGGGCCATTCAGTACTTC.

The chain's CDR3 is CTQNPGTSGGPFF. DNA of the CDR3: TGTACCCAGAATCCGGGGACTAGCGGGGGACCGTTCTTC. V and J are TRBV19 and TRBJ2-1; 14 bases agree with TRBD2. The V gene's germline CDR1 is LNHDA and CDR2 SQIVND (reference sequence). The CDR3 has 13 amino acids.

The chain employs TRBV28 and TRBJ2-1; 7 nucleotides match TRBD2. The CDR3 loop spans 13 amino acids. Germline CDR1 and CDR2: MDHEN and SYDVKM. Trimming at V came to 7 bases and at J to 9 bases, leaving 9 bases not matched to a gene. As DNA, the CDR3 is TGTGCCAGCACCCTGGGACTATCTGGTGAGCAGTTCTTC. Protein sequence: CASTLGLSGEQFF.

This chain joins TRBV5-1 and TRBJ2-3; TRBD1 might be the D (5 bases). V lost 0 bases and J lost 3, with 8 bases in between. This CDR3 has 14 residues. Germline V CDR1 and CDR2: SGHRS, YFSETQ. CDR3 residues: CASSLVGATDTQYF. CDR3 sequence (DNA): TGCGCCAGCAGCTTGGTTGGGGCGACAGATACGCAGTATTTT.

The chain employs TRBV7-3 and TRBJ2-1; D is unclear. CDR1 SGHTA and CDR2 FQGTGA come from the germline V gene. This CDR3 is 13 amino acids long. Trimming took off 4 bases at V and 4 bases at J, with 8 bases between the two ends. The CDR3 loop reads CASSYSRYNEQFF. In DNA form, the CDR3 reads TGTGCCAGCAGCTACTCTAGATACAATGAGCAGTTCTTC. The full variable domain, completed using reference TRBV7-3 and TRBJ2-1, is GAGVSQTPSNKVTEKGKYVELRCDPISGHTALYWYRQSLGQGPEFLIYFQGTGAADDSGLPNDRFFAVRPEGSVSTLKIQRTERGDSAVYLCASSYSRYNEQFFGPGTRLTVL.

The rearrangement uses TRBV28 and TRBJ2-5; tentatively, D is TRBD1 (6 bases). V lost 4 bases, J lost 0 bases, and 9 bases lay in between. CDR3 length equals 14 residues. CDR1 and CDR2 (germline): MDHEN, SYDVKM. CDR3 DNA sequence: TGTGCCAGCAGTTCTACAGGGTACCAAGAGACCCAGTACTTC. Translating gives CASSSTGYQETQYF.

The V and J genes are TRBV2 and TRBJ2-5; D is possibly TRBD1 (5 bases). The V end was cut by 8 bases, the J end by 5 bases, with 12 bases between. The CDR3 contains 12 residues. Germline values: CDR1 SNHLY, CDR2 FYNNEI. The chain's CDR3 is CASLAGMETQYF. In DNA, the CDR3 is TGTGCCAGCCTGGCAGGGATGGAGACCCAGTACTTC.

The gene calls are TRBV5-6 and TRBJ1-2, with unresolved D. The germline V gene encodes CDR1 SGHDT and CDR2 YYEEEE. The germline V and J ends were trimmed by 0 bases and 2 bases, with 14 bases remaining between them. This CDR3 comprises 16 residues. Written as DNA, the CDR3 is TGTGCCAGCAGCTTGGCTTATCGAAGAGCGAACTATGGCTACACCTTC. The encoded protein is CASSLAYRRANYGYTF.

This clone was observed once. CDR3 loop: CASSILAGDGELFF. For the CDR3, the DNA is TGTGCCAGCAGCATACTTGCAGGGGACGGGGAGCTGTTTTTT. The J gene is TRBJ2-2, the V gene TRBV9; weak D call: TRBD1 (6 bases). Germline V gene sequence: CDR1 SGDLS, CDR2 YYNGEE. CDR3 length equals 14 residues. Deletions cut 4 bases from V and 7 bases from J, with 14 bases between.

This clone is a singleton in its sample. V gene TRBV6-6 combines with J gene TRBJ2-3; maybe TRBD1 (6 bases). The CDR3 runs 16 residues. The germline CDR1 and CDR2 sequences are MNHNY and SVGAGI (reference sequence). Trimming removed 5 bases from V and 0 bases from J, with 15 bases in between. The CDR3 sequence is CASSQRTAPSTDTQYF. As DNA, the CDR3 is TGTGCCAGCAGTCAGCGGACAGCGCCGAGCACAGATACGCAGTATTTT.

This sequence joins TRBV5-6 and TRBJ1-2; 11 nucleotides agree with TRBD1. The V and J ends lost 6 bases and 5 bases, in that order; junction bases with no gene match: 12. Germline CDR1 SGHDT, CDR2 YYEEEE. This CDR3 has 16 amino acids. The CDR3, as DNA: TGTGCCAGCACTGGAGAGGGACAGGGGGTCCCTTATGGCTACACCTTC. It encodes CASTGEGQGVPYGYTF.

A single count supports this clone. This sequence joins TRBV9 and TRBJ2-1; D remains ambiguous. V was trimmed by 4 bases and J by 2 bases, leaving 13 bases between them. CDR1 and CDR2 (germline): SGDLS, YYNGEE. The CDR3 runs to 15 residues. CDR3 protein: CASSPRARTYNEQFF. The CDR3 nucleotides read TGTGCCAGCAGCCCTAGAGCGAGGACCTACAATGAGCAGTTCTTC.

The V call is TRBV27, the J call TRBJ2-3; a weak D match, TRBD1 (6 bases). Germline CDR1 is MNHEY and CDR2 is SMNVEV (reference sequence). The CDR3 runs to 13 residues. V was trimmed by 8 bases and J by 2 bases, leaving 11 bases between them. The CDR3 loop is CASGGRFTDTQYF. The CDR3, as DNA: TGTGCCAGCGGGGGCAGGTTCACAGATACGCAGTATTTT.

This clone is a singleton in its sample. The chain links TRBV27 to TRBJ2-1; TRBD1 matches 11 bases. J was trimmed by 6 bases and V by 2 bases; bases with no gene match: 3. The length of the CDR3 is 15 residues. Germline V gene lookup returns CDR1 MNHEY and CDR2 SMNVEV (reference sequence). The CDR3 region is CASSLVGTGGNEQFF. CDR3 DNA: TGTGCCAGCAGTTTAGTGGGGACAGGGGGCAATGAGCAGTTCTTC.

The J gene is TRBJ1-1, the V gene TRBV7-6; D call uncertain. Germline assignment: CDR1 SGHVS and CDR2 FNYEAQ. CDR3 length: 13 amino acids. V lost 6 bases to trimming and J lost 11 bases, with 19 bases between them. CDR3 in DNA: TGTGCCAGCAGAACAGCCGGGAGTGGTTTGGCTTTCTTT. The encoded protein is CASRTAGSGLAFF. The complete variable domain, with remaining parts taken from reference TRBV7-6 and TRBJ1-1, reads GAGVSQSPRYKVTKRGQDVALRCDPISGHVSLYWYRQALGQGPEFLTYFNYEAQQDKSGLPNDRFSAERPEGSISTLTIQRTEQRDSAMYRCASRTAGSGLAFFGQGTRLTVV.

This clone was recorded only once. The chain has TRBV7-8 and TRBJ2-1; D call uncertain. Germline CDR1 is SGHVS and CDR2 is FQNEAQ. Trimming took off 1 base at V and 8 bases at J, with 21 bases between the two ends. The CDR3 is 17 residues long. CDR3 in amino acids: CASSLGLRAARSYEQFF. CDR3 DNA sequence: TGTGCCAGCAGCTTAGGTCTGAGAGCCGCGCGCTCCTATGAGCAGTTCTTC.

This chain links TRBV29-1 with TRBJ2-5; 10 nucleotides line up with TRBD1. The CDR3 length is 13 residues. Trimming took 6 bases from V and 4 from J; bases not matched to a gene: 5. Germline CDR1 reads SQVTM; CDR2 reads ANQGSEA. CDR3 DNA sequence: TGCAGCGTGATAGGACAGGGGGGAGAGACCCAGTACTTC. Amino acid sequence: CSVIGQGGETQYF.

The chain links TRBV7-3 to TRBJ1-4, with 9 nucleotides matching TRBD1. The CDR3 contains 14 residues. In germline, CDR1 is SGHTA, CDR2 FQGTGA. V shed 7 bases and J 7 bases; nucleotides not matched to a gene: 7. CDR3: CASKPDRGSEKLFF. In DNA, the CDR3 is TGTGCCAGCAAACCGGACAGGGGAAGTGAAAAACTGTTTTTT.

The chain joins TRBV18 to TRBJ1-5; TRBD1 might be the D (6 bases). Germline V gives CDR1 KGHSH, CDR2 LQKENI. The CDR3 has 16 amino acids. The V end was cut by 5 bases, the J end by 0 bases, with 14 bases between. The CDR3 nucleotides read TGTGCCAGCTCATCCGGACAGTCTTATAGCAATCAGCCCCAGCATTTT. Translating it yields CASSSGQSYSNQPQHF.